This T cell receptor beta chain was sequenced during a study of blood T cell repertoires in COVID-19. Per the germline V gene, CDR1 is MDHEN and CDR2 is SYDVKM. V lost 7 bases, J lost 0 bases, and 4 bases stayed unmatched. This CDR3 has 16 residues. In the authors' workflow: Reference gene primer amplification yielded estimated nucleated cell counts. Clones were sequenced by immunoSEQ multiplex PCR, and TCRdb holds only the in-frame ones, with some missing. V, J and clone size are those of that table, while D and trimming were read from the DNA. The sample lists some 26,000 clones; 70% to 85% were seen once.

The sequenced material came from peripheral blood. J is TRBJ2-1 and V is TRBV28; 12 bases align to TRBD2. This clonotype was obtained from an elderly man with active or convalescent COVID-19. In DNA, the CDR3 is TGTGCCAGCACTACTAGCGGGAGGACCTCCTACAATGAGCAGTTCTTC. Its translation is CASTTSGRTSYNEQFF.